This is a list of T cell receptor beta chains from one sample in a study of T cell changes during pregnancy in multiple sclerosis. This table comes from immunoSEQ multiplex PCR, and its TCRdb copy is limited to in-frame clones, with some not included. The sample carries tens of thousands of clones, approximately 94% recorded once. This specimen was CD4+ T cells from peripheral blood mononuclear cells, taken before pregnancy. The origin of the receptors is a female donor with multiple sclerosis, enrolled in a pregnancy study. Both conserved end residues are part of each CDR3. D genes are given only for firm matches. Some rows have no size entry. The others give once, few or many, or a class for an expanded clone.

v_call	j_call	d_call	clone_size	cdr3_nt	cdr3_aa
TRBV5-8	TRBJ2-7	TRBD2	-	TGTGCCAGCAGCTTGGGGCGGGAGACCTACGAGCAGTACTTC	CASSLGRETYEQYF
TRBV7-2	TRBJ2-1	-	-	TGTGCCAGCAGCTTAGCGGCTCGGGGGAATGAGCAGTTCTTC	CASSLAARGNEQFF
TRBV29-1	TRBJ2-1	TRBD2	-	TGCAGCGTCGCAGGACTAGCGGGAGTTTTGGGCGATGAGCAGTTCTTC	CSVAGLAGVLGDEQFF
TRBV7-9	TRBJ2-7	TRBD2	-	TGTGCCAGCAGCCCCGGGGGGGCGAACGAGCAGTACTTC	CASSPGGANEQYF
TRBV5-1	TRBJ2-7	-	-	TGCGCCAGCAGCTTGGCCTCGGTCAGGGTACACGAGCAGTACTTC	CASSLASVRVHEQYF
TRBV30	TRBJ2-2	-	-	TGTGCCTGGAGTGGACACCGGGGCGGGGAGCTGTTTTTT	CAWSGHRGGELFF
TRBV6-6	TRBJ2-1	-	-	TGTGCCAGCAGTTCCCTTCGGGACAAAAACAATGAGCAGTTCTTC	CASSSLRDKNNEQFF
TRBV4-1	TRBJ1-2	TRBD1	-	TGCGCCAGCAGCCCGCAGACAGGGACGAACTATGGCTACACCTTC	CASSPQTGTNYGYTF
TRBV5-4	TRBJ1-2	-	-	TGTGCCAGCAGCTTAGACAGGATGGGCGAGGGCTACACCTTC	CASSLDRMGEGYTF
TRBV5-1	TRBJ1-2	-	-	TGCGCCAGCAGCCCCAGGGCTTCCGACTATGGCTACACCTTC	CASSPRASDYGYTF
TRBV5-1	TRBJ2-7	TRBD1	-	TGCGCCAGCAGCGTACAGGGGGTCTCCTACGAGCAGTACTTC	CASSVQGVSYEQYF
TRBV7-2	TRBJ1-5	TRBD1	-	TGTGCCAGCAGCTTTCGACAGGGGCAGGGGCAGCCCCAGCATTTT	CASSFRQGQGQPQHF
TRBV10-2	TRBJ1-1	TRBD1	-	TGCGCCAGCAGGGGGACAGCCGGACCAGTTGAAGCTTTCTTT	CASRGTAGPVEAFF
TRBV18	TRBJ1-1	-	-	TGTGCCAGCTCACCACGGAATGACAGGAACACTGAAGCTTTCTTT	CASSPRNDRNTEAFF
TRBV27	TRBJ2-5	-	-	TGTGCCAGCAGTTTATCGTTTCCTCGAGAAGAGACCCAGTACTTC	CASSLSFPREETQYF
TRBV5-1	TRBJ2-2	TRBD2	once	TGCGCCAGCAGCCCAGCGGGAGGGTCCGGGGAGCTGTTTTTT	CASSPAGGSGELFF
TRBV6-6	TRBJ2-7	TRBD1	-	TGTGCCAGCACGGGACAGGGGTTGTACGAGCAGTACTTC	CASTGQGLYEQYF
TRBV7-7	TRBJ2-5	TRBD1	-	TGTGCCAGCAGCCGGGGACAGTACCAAGAGACCCAGTACTTC	CASSRGQYQETQYF
TRBV5-5	TRBJ1-5	-	-	TGTGCCAGCAGCGTGGGCCAGGGGAATCAGCCCCAGCATTTT	CASSVGQGNQPQHF
TRBV30	TRBJ2-2	-	-	TGTGCCTGGAGTGTACAAGGGGCCGGGGAGCTGTTTTTT	CAWSVQGAGELFF
TRBV7-2	TRBJ1-2	-	-	TGTGCCAGCAGCTTAACTTACTGGAACTATGGCTACACCTTC	CASSLTYWNYGYTF
TRBV15	TRBJ2-1	TRBD2	-	TGTGCCACCAGCAGGGCCGGGACTAGCGCCCACAATGAGCAGTTCTTC	CATSRAGTSAHNEQFF
TRBV4-1	TRBJ1-2	TRBD1	-	TGCGCCAGCAGCCAAGAGGACAGGGCCTATGGCTACACCTTC	CASSQEDRAYGYTF
TRBV27	TRBJ2-1	-	-	TGTGCCAGCAGTTTAAGACAGATGACTTACAATGAGCAGTTCTTC	CASSLRQMTYNEQFF
TRBV30	TRBJ2-1	TRBD2	-	TGTGCCTTCACAACCACTTCACTAGCGGGAGGGGGGGGGAATGAGCAGTTCTTC	CAFTTTSLAGGGGNEQFF
TRBV27	TRBJ2-7	-	-	TGTGCCAGCAGTTTAACTGGTCGACAGTCCTACGAGCAGTACTTC	CASSLTGRQSYEQYF
TRBV4-1	TRBJ1-5	TRBD1	-	TGCGCCAGCAGCCAAGAGGACAGGGGATCAGCCCAGCATTTT	CASSQEDRGSAQHF
TRBV30	TRBJ1-2	-	-	TGTGCCTGGAGTCATATGGGGCTCACTACCTTC	CAWSHMGLTTF
TRBV2	TRBJ2-7	TRBD2	-	TGTGCCAGCAGTGCCTGGGAGGGCGGGAAGGACTACGAGCAGTACTTC	CASSAWEGGKDYEQYF
TRBV7-2	TRBJ2-3	TRBD2	-	TGTGCCAGCAGCTTTTTTTGGTTTCCGGGACTAGCATTGTCAGATACGCAGTATTTT	CASSFFWFPGLALSDTQYF
TRBV7-7	TRBJ2-5	TRBD2	-	TGTGCCAGCTCCGCTTTTTCAGCGGGAGGGCCTTCAGAGACCCAGTACTTC	CASSAFSAGGPSETQYF
TRBV4-3	TRBJ2-2	-	-	TGCGCCAGCAGCCAATCCCAGGGTTTCCTCGGGGAGCTGTTTTTT	CASSQSQGFLGELFF
TRBV4-2	TRBJ2-1	-	once	TGTGCCAGCAGCCAAGCCCGAAGAAAGAGGGGTATGGGACTGTTGAATGAGCAGTTCTTC	CASSQARRKRGMGLLNEQFF
TRBV29-1	TRBJ1-1	-	-	TGCAGCGTTGATACGGGAAGGAACACTGAAGCTTTCTTT	CSVDTGRNTEAFF
TRBV5-1	TRBJ2-2	TRBD2	-	TGCGCCAGCACCTTCCTGGGCCAGGGACTAGCGACTGGGGAGCTGTTTTTT	CASTFLGQGLATGELFF
TRBV11-2	TRBJ2-2	TRBD1	-	TGTGCCACTTCGCTATTCAGGGGGCGTAACACCGGGGAGCTGTTTTTT	CATSLFRGRNTGELFF
TRBV19	TRBJ1-5	-	-	TGTGCCAGTAGTATGACAGGATCCGATCAGCCCCAGCATTTT	CASSMTGSDQPQHF
TRBV30	TRBJ2-3	-	-	TGTGCCTGGAGTCGTGGGAGCGGCACAGATACGCAGTATTTT	CAWSRGSGTDTQYF
TRBV6-1	TRBJ2-1	-	-	TGTGCCAGCAGTGTGTTTGGAGCGGCCAATGAGCAGTTCTTC	CASSVFGAANEQFF
TRBV9	TRBJ2-7	TRBD1	-	TGTGCCAGCAGCGTTGGACAGGGCCCTTCCTACGAGCAGTACTTC	CASSVGQGPSYEQYF
TRBV7-9	TRBJ2-7	-	-	TGTGCCAGCAGCATAGACAGGAGAAGCTCCTACGAGCAGTACTTC	CASSIDRRSSYEQYF
TRBV11-1	TRBJ2-7	-	-	TGTGCCAGCAGCGCCGCTTATAGCTCCTACGAGCAGTACTTC	CASSAAYSSYEQYF
TRBV29-1	TRBJ2-5	-	-	TGCAGCGTTCAGATACAGGGGAGGCAAGAGACCCAGTACTTC	CSVQIQGRQETQYF
TRBV16	TRBJ1-5	-	-	TGTGCCAGCAGCCAATATCGGGGAAGTCAGCCCCAGCATTTT	CASSQYRGSQPQHF
TRBV19	TRBJ1-2	-	-	TGTGCCAGTAGTATCATCCCCGGGGGCTACACCTTC	CASSIIPGGYTF
TRBV11-3	TRBJ2-7	TRBD2	-	TGTGCCAGCAGCCCTATAGCGGGAGGCGGCGAGCAGTACTTC	CASSPIAGGGEQYF
TRBV27	TRBJ2-1	TRBD1	-	TGTGCCAGCAGTTTAGCTCCGACAGGGACTGAGCAGTTCTTC	CASSLAPTGTEQFF
TRBV19	TRBJ2-5	TRBD1	-	TGTGCCAGTAGGGATCCGGGACAGGGATCGGCGGAGACCCAGTACTTC	CASRDPGQGSAETQYF
TRBV27	TRBJ2-1	TRBD1	-	TGTGCCAGCCTGAGGACAGGGCCCCTAAGAAATGAGCAGTTCTTC	CASLRTGPLRNEQFF
TRBV7-6	TRBJ1-5	-	-	TGTGCCAGCAGCTTAGAGGAGCATCAGCCCCAGCATTTT	CASSLEEHQPQHF
TRBV28	TRBJ1-3	-	-	TGTGCCAGCAGCCCCGCACTTAGCTCTGGAAACACCATATATTTT	CASSPALSSGNTIYF
TRBV6-5	TRBJ2-7	-	once	TGTGCCAGCAGTTTAACAGGGTCCCCTCGGGTATACGAGCAGTACTTC	CASSLTGSPRVYEQYF
TRBV7-9	TRBJ1-4	TRBD1	-	TGTGCCAGCAGCTCCTCCGGGACAGCTTATAATGAAAAACTGTTTTTT	CASSSSGTAYNEKLFF
TRBV11-2	TRBJ2-5	-	-	TGTGCCAGCAGCTCCCCGGGTTGGGGGGAGGAAAAGACCCAGTACTTC	CASSSPGWGEEKTQYF
TRBV5-1	TRBJ1-4	TRBD1	-	TGCGCCAGCAGCTTGACCGGACAGGAGGGGGAAAAACTGTTTTTT	CASSLTGQEGEKLFF
TRBV18	TRBJ2-7	TRBD2	-	TGTGCCAGCTCACCTTTTGCGGCTAGCGGTTACGAGCAGTACTTC	CASSPFAASGYEQYF
TRBV5-4	TRBJ1-1	-	-	TGTGCCAGCAGCTTGGCACCGAGACAGTTGAACACTGAAGCTTTCTTT	CASSLAPRQLNTEAFF